This T cell receptor (beta chain) comes out of a study of regulatory dendritic cells for organ transplantation. V lost 0 bases and J lost 4, with 12 bases in between. The CDR3 runs to 14 residues. Looked up from germline, CDR1 is SQVTM and CDR2 is ANQGSEA. Produced via immunoSEQ multiplex PCR; TCRdb's table is partial and in-frame only. Here the sample spans about 29,000 clones, approximately 79% being singletons. The TCR comes from a human donor in good health. Sequencing used memory CD4+ T cells from blood. The subset denotes: CD45RO+ memory T cells. V usage is TRBV29-1 and J usage is TRBJ2-5; D remains unclear. CDR3 bases: TGCAGCGTTGAAGATTCAGGTACCGGAGAGACCCAGTACTTC. Protein: CSVEDSGTGETQYF.